The present T cell receptor (beta chain) was sequenced within a study of glioma-infiltrating T cells after dendritic cell vaccination. Broader study findings: Estimated pretreatment TIL content predicted outcome after dendritic cell vaccination.

In germline, CDR1 is LNHDA, CDR2 SQIVND (reference sequence). V lost 2 bases and J lost 4, with 11 bases in between. The CDR3 spans 14 residues. Time point indicated: after dendritic cell vaccination, including at tumor progression/relapse. None of the glioblastoma patients had an isocitrate dehydrogenase mutation. TCRB CDR3 was amplified from 2 ug genomic DNA or less. Primers: 60 V beta forward and 13 J beta reverse. Clones were read by immunoSEQ multiplex PCR, and TCRdb kept only the in-frame ones, dropping some. The sample lists 70,000 to 100,000 clones, 80% to 85% occurring once. This clone has only a few counts. Its antigen is as yet unknown.

This sequence joins TRBV19 and TRBJ2-5, with D possibly TRBD2 on 5 matching bases. The sequence derives from a human donor with glioblastoma. This sample comprised blood, obtained after dendritic cell vaccination. The CDR3: CASSISGPGETQYF. For the CDR3, the DNA is TGTGCCAGTAGTATAAGCGGCCCGGGAGAGACCCAGTACTTC. The full variable domain, in which reference TRBV19 and TRBJ2-5 provide the parts outside the CDR3, is DGGITQSPKYLFRKEGQNVTLSCEQNLNHDAMYWYRQDPGQGLRLIYYSQIVNDFQKGDIAEGYSVSREKKESFPLTVTSAQKNPTAFYLCASSISGPGETQYFGPGTRLLVL.